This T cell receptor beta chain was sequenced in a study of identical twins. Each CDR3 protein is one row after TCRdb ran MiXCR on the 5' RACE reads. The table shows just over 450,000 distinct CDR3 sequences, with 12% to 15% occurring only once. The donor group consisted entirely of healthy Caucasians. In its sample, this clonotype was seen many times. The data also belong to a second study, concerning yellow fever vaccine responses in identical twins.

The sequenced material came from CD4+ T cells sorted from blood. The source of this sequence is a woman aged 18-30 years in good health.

The CDR3 region has the DNA TGCGCCAGCAGCTCGGCCCGGGACAGGCTCCAAGAGACCCAGTACTTC. Translated: CASSSARDRLQETQYF. The chain links TRBV5-1 to TRBJ2-5; 8 nucleotides agree with TRBD1. The CDR3 length is 16 residues. Trimming cost V 3 bases and J 1 base; bases outside gene matches: 8. CDR1 is SGHRS, CDR2 YFSETQ, per germline. Supplemented by reference TRBV5-1 and TRBJ2-5, the full variable domain reads KAGVTQTPRYLIKTRGQQVTLSCSPISGHRSVSWYQQTPGQGLQFLFEYFSETQRNKGNFPGRFSGRQFSNSRSEMNVSTLELGDSALYLCASSSARDRLQETQYFGPGTRLLVL.